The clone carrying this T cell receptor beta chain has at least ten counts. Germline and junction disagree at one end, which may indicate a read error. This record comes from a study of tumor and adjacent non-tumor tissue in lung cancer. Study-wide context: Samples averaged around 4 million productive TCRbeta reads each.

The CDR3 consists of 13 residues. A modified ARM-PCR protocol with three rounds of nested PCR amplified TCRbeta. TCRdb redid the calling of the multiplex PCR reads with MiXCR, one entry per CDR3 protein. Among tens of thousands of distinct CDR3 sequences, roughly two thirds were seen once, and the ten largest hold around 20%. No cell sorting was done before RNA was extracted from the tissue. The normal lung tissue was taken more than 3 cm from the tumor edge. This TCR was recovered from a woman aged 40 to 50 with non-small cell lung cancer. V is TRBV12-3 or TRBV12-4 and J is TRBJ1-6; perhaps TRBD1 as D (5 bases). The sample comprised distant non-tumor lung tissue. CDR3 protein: CTSRRQTNSPLHF. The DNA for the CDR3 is TGTACCAGCCGGCGACAGACTAATTCACCCCTCCACTTT.